The sequence of this T cell receptor beta chain was determined in a study of cytomegalovirus exposure and HLA in healthy donors. PCR primers comprised 60 Vbeta and 13 Jbeta primers. Method: immunoSEQ multiplex PCR; TCRdb's copy keeps in-frame clones and lacks some. The sample shows under 200,000 clones, roughly 80% of them seen only once. The CDR3 has 12 residues. Germline-derived CDR1 and CDR2 are SEHNR and FQNEAQ (reference sequence). V was clipped by 2 bases and J by 6 bases; unmatched bases: 1. The receptor was derived from a woman between 18 and 30 years old in good health and CMV-seronegative. Sequencing was done on a sample of PBMCs. V usage is TRBV7-9 and J usage is TRBJ2-7; TRBD1 aligns across 7 bases. CDR3 sequence reads: CASSLTGVEQYV. CDR3 in DNA: TGTGCCAGCAGCTTAACAGGGGTCGAGCAGTACGTC.